This T cell receptor beta chain is drawn from a study of lymphopenia after photon versus proton radiotherapy. Study results and caveats: Authors raise, but do not show, better survival with proton therapy. Proton therapy kept repertoires fairly stable, unlike photons, which gained effector/memory cells.

Data came from immunoSEQ multiplex PCR; TCRdb stores just in-frame clones and leaves some out. The sample yields roughly 53,000 clones, more than 70% seen once. A single count supports this clone. Antigen specificity is unknown. The CDR3 loop spans 14 amino acids. Germline assignment: CDR1 SGHRS and CDR2 YFSETQ. Trimming took off 4 bases at V and 3 bases at J, with 11 bases between the two ends. This sequence joins TRBV5-1 and TRBJ1-3, with D unclear. The sample was peripheral blood, taken from a patient treated with photon-based radiotherapy. The TCR comes from a man aged 50 to 60 with gastric cancer. CDR3 in amino acids: CASSPESSGNTIYF. Written as DNA, the CDR3 is TGCGCCAGCAGCCCCGAGTCCAGTGGAAACACCATATATTTT.